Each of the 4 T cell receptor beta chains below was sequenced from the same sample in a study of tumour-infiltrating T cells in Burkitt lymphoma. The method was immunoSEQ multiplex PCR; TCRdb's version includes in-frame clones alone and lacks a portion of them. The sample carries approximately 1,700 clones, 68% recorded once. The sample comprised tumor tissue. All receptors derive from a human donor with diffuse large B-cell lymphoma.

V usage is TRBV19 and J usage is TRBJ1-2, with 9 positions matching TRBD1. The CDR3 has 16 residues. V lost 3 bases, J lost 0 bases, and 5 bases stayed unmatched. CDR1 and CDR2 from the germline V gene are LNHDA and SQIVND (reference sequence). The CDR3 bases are TGTGCCAGTAGTATTGGCGGGACAGGGACTAACTATGGCTACACCTTC. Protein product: CASSIGGTGTNYGYTF.

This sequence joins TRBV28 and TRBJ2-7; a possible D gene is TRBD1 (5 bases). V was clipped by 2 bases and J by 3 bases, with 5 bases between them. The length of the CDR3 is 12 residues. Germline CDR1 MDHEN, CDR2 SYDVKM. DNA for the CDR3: TGTGCCAGCAGTTTAAGGGGCTACGAGCAGTACTTC. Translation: CASSLRGYEQYF. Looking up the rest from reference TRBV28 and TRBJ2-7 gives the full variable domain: DVKVTQSSRYLVKRTGEKVFLECVQDMDHENMFWYRQDPGLGLRLIYFSYDVKMKEKGDIPEGYSVSREKKERFSLILESASTNQTSMYLCASSLRGYEQYFGPGTRLTVT.

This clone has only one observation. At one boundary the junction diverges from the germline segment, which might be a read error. CDR3 region: CTSSVEPGGALNTEAFF. In nucleotides, the CDR3 is TGTACCAGCAGCGTAGAGCCAGGAGGAGCCTTGAACACTGAAGCTTTCTTT. The genes are TRBV9 and TRBJ1-1; no definite D call. Germline CDR1 is SGDLS and CDR2 is YYNGEE. The CDR3 is made up of 17 amino acids.

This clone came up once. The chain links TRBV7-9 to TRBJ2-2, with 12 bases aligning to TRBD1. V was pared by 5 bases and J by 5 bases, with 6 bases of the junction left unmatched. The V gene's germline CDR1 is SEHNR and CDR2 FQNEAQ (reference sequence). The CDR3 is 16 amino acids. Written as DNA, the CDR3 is TGTGCCAGCAGCCCCCGGGACAGGGGGCGAACCGGGGAGCTGTTTTTT. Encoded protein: CASSPRDRGRTGELFF.